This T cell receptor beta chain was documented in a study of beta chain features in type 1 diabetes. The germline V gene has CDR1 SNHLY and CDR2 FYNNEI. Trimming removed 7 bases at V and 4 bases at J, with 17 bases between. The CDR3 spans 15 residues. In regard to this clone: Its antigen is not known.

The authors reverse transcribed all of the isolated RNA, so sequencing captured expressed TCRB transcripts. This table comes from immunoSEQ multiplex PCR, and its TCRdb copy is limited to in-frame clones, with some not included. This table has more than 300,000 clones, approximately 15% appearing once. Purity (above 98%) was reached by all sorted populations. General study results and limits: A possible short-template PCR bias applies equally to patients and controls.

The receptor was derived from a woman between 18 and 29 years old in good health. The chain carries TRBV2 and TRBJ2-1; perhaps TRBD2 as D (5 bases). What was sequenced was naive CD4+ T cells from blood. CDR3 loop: CASTLTGMSYNEQFF. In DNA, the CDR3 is TGTGCCAGCACCTTGACCGGGATGTCATACAATGAGCAGTTCTTC.